This TCR beta chain was obtained from a study of tumor-infiltrating lymphocytes in primary liver carcinoma. With regard to this clonotype: Sequence at one end of the junction differs from germline and may be a read error.

Total RNA (around 500 ng) served as template for TCR beta cDNA synthesis primed by a constant-region primer. Library construction for TCR beta comprised three nested multiplex PCR rounds performed with slightly modified ARM-PCR. Use of TRBV1-TRBV30 forward primers with a C-beta reverse primer characterized the first two PCR rounds, which lasted ten to eleven cycles each. TCRdb reprocessed the multiplex PCR reads with MiXCR, giving one entry per CDR3 protein. Among roughly 100,000 distinct CDR3 sequences, 65% to 75% were seen once, and the ten largest hold around 12%. Unsorted bulk tissue (roughly 19-31 mg) underwent RNA and DNA co-extraction. Germline V lookup: CDR1 LGHNA, CDR2 YNFKEQ. CDR3 length equals 17 residues.

This TCR was sampled from a woman aged 60-70 years with primary liver carcinoma and hepatitis B virus infection. Sequencing input: liver tumor tissue from sampling region 2. Subset meaning: tumor region T2, inferior pole. The chain is built from TRBV4-2 and TRBJ2-7; D is possibly TRBD1 or TRBD2 (5 bases each). CDR3 sequence: CASTQDRGGVGTYKQYF. Written as DNA, the CDR3 is TGTGCCAGCACCCAAGATCGAGGAGGTGTAGGGACCTACAAGCAGTACTTC.